This T cell receptor beta chain was sequenced in a study of CD8 T cells in Susac syndrome. An input of roughly 0.5 to 1 ug of RNA was subjected to reverse transcription using random hexamers. Amplification of TCR beta CDR3 by immunoSEQ multiplex PCR spanned 54 Vbeta and 13 Jbeta. TCRdb reanalysed the immunoSEQ multiplex PCR reads using MiXCR and keeps one entry per CDR3 protein. The sample holds 200,000 or so distinct CDR3 sequences; 80% to 95% are singletons and the top ten take around 0.13%. The CDR3 length is 15 residues. The V gene's germline CDR1 is PRHDT and CDR2 FYEKMQ (reference sequence). Deletions cut 3 bases from V and 7 bases from J, with 18 bases between.

The sequenced sample consisted of CD8+ T cells from PBMCs. This receptor was identified in a human donor with multiple sclerosis. The V and J genes are TRBV13 and TRBJ1-1; no clear D. The CDR3 nucleotides are TGTGCCAGCAGCTTTCGGTCGGGTCGCCGCGATGAAGCTTTCTTT. This translates into CASSFRSGRRDEAFF.